The 17 T cell receptor beta chains presented below share a single source sample, sequenced in a study of blood T cell repertoires in COVID-19 (TCRdb year 2020). The receptor library was made with the immunoSEQ multiplex PCR assay. TCRdb mirrors the immuneACCESS table, restricted to in-frame sequences. Some clones are absent from its copies; in checked studies, under half trace to an unresolved V gene, and the reason for the others is unknown. The sample table lists 200,000 to 250,000 clones, around 90% of them with a count of one. Jointly, the top ten make up about 7.6% of the sample. Sequencing was done on a sample of peripheral blood. The receptor source for this set is a woman between 65 and 79 years old with active or convalescent COVID-19.

As concerns this clone: The junction does not match germline at one end; this may be a read error. CDR3 sequence (DNA): TGTGCCAGCAACTTGGACAGGGGGATTTACGAGCAGTACTTC. Translation gives CASNLDRGIYEQYF. This chain uses TRBV5-5 with TRBJ2-7; 10 nucleotides align to TRBD1. Germline values: CDR1 SGHKS, CDR2 YYEKEE (reference sequence). CDR3 size: 14 residues. The full variable domain, its missing parts supplied by reference TRBV5-5 and TRBJ2-7, is DAGVTQSPTHLIKTRGQQVTLRCSPISGHKSVSWYQQVLGQGPQFIFQYYEKEERGRGNFPDRFSARQFPNYSSELNVNALLLGDSALYLCASNLDRGIYEQYFGPGTRLTVT.

The chain has TRBV12-3 or TRBV12-4 and TRBJ1-1, with 8 bases fitting TRBD1. Trimming took 6 bases from V and 11 from J; bases not matched to a gene: 5. The CDR3 sequence is 11 residues long. This chain's CDR3 is CASRGQAYAFF. In DNA, the CDR3 is TGTGCCAGCAGGGGACAGGCGTACGCTTTCTTT.

The chain links TRBV4-2 to TRBJ1-2, with 8 nucleotides matching TRBD1. The CDR3 spans 15 residues. With V trimmed by 3 bases and J by 6 bases, 9 bases remained unmatched. Germline lookup yields CDR1 LGHNA and CDR2 YNFKEQ. For the CDR3, the DNA is TGTGCCAGCAGCCATCCGACAGGGGATAAGGATGGCTACACCTTC. Translated: CASSHPTGDKDGYTF.

In its sample, this clone was seen once. The chain combines TRBV19 with TRBJ2-2, with 8 bases aligning to TRBD2. The CDR3 has 16 residues. Trimming removed 7 bases from V and 6 bases from J; junction bases left unmatched: 13. In germline, CDR1 is LNHDA, CDR2 SQIVND (reference sequence). In DNA form, the CDR3 reads TGTGCCAGTAAACCTCGGGAGGGGGGGCCCCCCGGGGAGCTGTTTTTT. This encodes CASKPREGGPPGELFF.

V is TRBV10-3 and J is TRBJ2-7; no clear D. Germline-derived CDR1 and CDR2 are ENHRY and SYGVKD. This CDR3 region has 15 residues. Trimming cost V 6 bases and J 3 bases, with 18 bases left between them. For the CDR3, the DNA is TGTGCCATCAGGAGTCAAGGAGTGCGGAACTACGAGCAGTACTTC. Its translation is CAIRSQGVRNYEQYF.

The chain is built from TRBV19 and TRBJ1-1, with D tentatively TRBD1 (6 bases). Trimming removed 9 bases at V and 0 bases at J, with 14 bases between. Germline lookup yields CDR1 LNHDA and CDR2 SQIVND (reference sequence). This CDR3 is 14 amino acids long. The CDR3 region has the DNA TGTGCCAGCCATATGGGACACCTGAACACTGAAGCTTTCTTT. It translates to CASHMGHLNTEAFF.

In DNA, the CDR3 is TGTGCCATCAGTGAAGAGACAGGGGCCAAACTGTTTTTT. The encoded protein is CAISEETGAKLFF. The chain employs TRBV10-3 and TRBJ1-4, with 8 bases aligning to TRBD1. CDR3 size: 13 residues. Germline V gene data show CDR1 as ENHRY and CDR2 as SYGVKD. Trimming took 3 bases from V and 11 from J; bases not matched to a gene: 5.

DNA of the CDR3: TGTGCCAGCAGCTTGGTTGGAGGTATGACTGAAGCTTTCTTT. Translated, it gives CASSLVGGMTEAFF. V usage is TRBV5-6 and J usage is TRBJ1-1; unclear D gene. V lost 0 bases, J lost 5 bases, and 11 bases lay in between. The germline gives CDR1 SGHDT, CDR2 YYEEEE. CDR3 length equals 14 residues.

V gene TRBV7-2 combines with J gene TRBJ2-1; 7 nucleotides align to TRBD2. Trimming cost V 1 base and J 6 bases; bases outside gene matches: 12. CDR1 SGHTA and CDR2 FQGNSA come from the germline V gene. The CDR3 loop spans 17 amino acids. The CDR3 sequence: CASSLVLPGLGGNEQFF. The DNA of the CDR3 is TGTGCCAGCAGCTTAGTGCTTCCAGGACTAGGAGGCAATGAGCAGTTCTTC.

The chain carries TRBV9 and TRBJ1-2; D not resolved. V gave up 6 bases and J gave up 2 bases, with 14 bases separating them. The V gene's germline CDR1 is SGDLS and CDR2 YYNGEE. The CDR3 runs to 14 residues. CDR3 coding DNA: TGTGCCAGCAAGCGTCCGGGAGACAACTATGGCTACACCTTC. As protein: CASKRPGDNYGYTF.

The chain carries TRBV27 and TRBJ1-2, with 8 bases matching TRBD1. The V and J ends lost 6 bases and 4 bases, in that order; junction bases with no gene match: 4. The germline gives CDR1 MNHEY, CDR2 SMNVEV (reference sequence). The CDR3 contains 13 residues. DNA for the CDR3: TGTGCCAGCAGCTGGGACAGGCGCTATGGCTACACCTTC. This translates into CASSWDRRYGYTF.

Here the CDR3 DNA reads TGTGCCAGCAGCTTGAGTCTGACTGGGGGCTACACCTTC. Its translation is CASSLSLTGGYTF. This sequence joins TRBV5-6 and TRBJ1-2, with D hard to call. CDR3 length: 13 amino acids. The V and J ends lost 1 base and 8 bases respectively, with 12 bases between them. CDR1 is SGHDT and CDR2 is YYEEEE in the germline V gene. The full variable domain, completed using reference TRBV5-6 and TRBJ1-2, is DAGVTQSPTHLIKTRGQQVTLRCSPKSGHDTVSWYQQALGQGPQFIFQYYEEEERQRGNFPDRFSGHQFPNYSSELNVNALLLGDSALYLCASSLSLTGGYTFGSGTRLTVV.

This clone came up once. CDR3 nucleotides: TGCAGTGCTAGTACCACCGACGGGTATGGCTACACCTTC. Its translation is CSASTTDGYGYTF. The rearrangement links TRBV20-1 to TRBJ1-2; D is unclear. Germline loops: CDR1 DFQATT, CDR2 SNEGSKA (reference sequence). The CDR3 is 13 residues long. V lost 3 bases, J lost 5 bases, and 13 bases lay in between.

V and J are TRBV5-1 and TRBJ2-3; 7 nucleotides agree with TRBD2. Trimming took 3 bases from V and 2 from J; bases not matched to a gene: 9. Looked up from germline, CDR1 is SGHRS and CDR2 is YFSETQ. This CDR3 spans 16 amino acids. CDR3 region: CASSSLGAGATDTQYF. The CDR3 bases are TGCGCCAGCAGCTCCCTTGGTGCGGGAGCCACAGATACGCAGTATTTT.

This clone showed up just a few times. The V and J genes are TRBV6-1 and TRBJ2-1, with 11 bases matching TRBD1. CDR3 length: 15 amino acids. The V gene's germline CDR1 is MNHNS and CDR2 SASEGT. The J segment lost 4 bases and the V segment lost 3 bases, leaving 2 bases of the junction unmatched. The CDR3 DNA sequence: TGTGCCAGCAGTGAGGGGACAGGGGGGTACAATGAGCAGTTCTTC. It specifies CASSEGTGGYNEQFF.

This chain links TRBV5-1 with TRBJ2-2, with a weak D call TRBD1 (6 bases). Germline lookup yields CDR1 SGHRS and CDR2 YFSETQ. The V end lost 0 bases, the J end lost 1 base, and 13 bases lay between the germline ends. The CDR3 is 17 amino acids. The CDR3: CASSLEGQGKNTGELFF. In DNA, the CDR3 is TGCGCCAGCAGCTTGGAGGGGCAGGGGAAGAACACCGGGGAGCTGTTTTTT.

The V gene is TRBV3-1 (or the pseudogene TRBV3-2), the J gene TRBJ2-2, with 10 bases lining up with TRBD2. Losses at the gene ends were 4 bases for V and 4 bases for J; bases not matched to a gene: 9. The germline gives CDR1 LGHDT, CDR2 YNNKEL (reference sequence). The CDR3 spans 17 residues. In DNA, the CDR3 is TGTGCCAGCAGCCTAGCGGGGGGCTCCATTACCACCGGGGAGCTGTTTTTT. It is translated as CASSLAGGSITTGELFF.